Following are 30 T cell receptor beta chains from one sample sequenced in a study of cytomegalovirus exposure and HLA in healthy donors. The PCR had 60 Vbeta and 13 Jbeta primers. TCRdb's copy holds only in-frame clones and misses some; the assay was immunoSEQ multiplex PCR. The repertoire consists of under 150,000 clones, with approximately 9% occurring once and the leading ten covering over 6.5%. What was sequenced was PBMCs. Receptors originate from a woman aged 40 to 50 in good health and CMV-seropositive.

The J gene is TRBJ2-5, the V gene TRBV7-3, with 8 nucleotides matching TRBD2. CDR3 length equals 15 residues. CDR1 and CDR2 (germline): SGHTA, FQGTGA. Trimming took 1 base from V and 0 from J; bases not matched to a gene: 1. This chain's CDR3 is CASSLSGGYQETQYF. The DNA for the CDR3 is TGTGCCAGCAGCTTAAGCGGGGGGTACCAAGAGACCCAGTACTTC.

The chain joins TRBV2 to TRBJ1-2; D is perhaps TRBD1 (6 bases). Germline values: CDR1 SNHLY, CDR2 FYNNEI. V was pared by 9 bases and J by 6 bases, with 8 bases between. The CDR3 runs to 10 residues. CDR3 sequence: CASTGNGYTF. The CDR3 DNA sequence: TGTGCCAGTACAGGGAATGGCTACACCTTC.

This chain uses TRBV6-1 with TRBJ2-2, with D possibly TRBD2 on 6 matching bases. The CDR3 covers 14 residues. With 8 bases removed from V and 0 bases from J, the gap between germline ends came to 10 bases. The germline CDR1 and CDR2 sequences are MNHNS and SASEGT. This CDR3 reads CASWGLSNTGELFF. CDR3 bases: TGTGCCAGCTGGGGACTTTCGAACACCGGGGAGCTGTTTTTT.

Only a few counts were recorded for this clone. The CDR3 DNA sequence: TGTGCCAGCAGTGCCGGGACTATCTACGAGCAGTACTTC. It codes for CASSAGTIYEQYF. The chain is built from TRBV6-5 and TRBJ2-7; 7 bases line up with TRBD2. The CDR3 runs to 13 residues. V was pared by 5 bases and J by 3 bases, with 4 bases of the junction left unmatched. CDR1 and CDR2 (germline): MNHEY, SVGAGI.

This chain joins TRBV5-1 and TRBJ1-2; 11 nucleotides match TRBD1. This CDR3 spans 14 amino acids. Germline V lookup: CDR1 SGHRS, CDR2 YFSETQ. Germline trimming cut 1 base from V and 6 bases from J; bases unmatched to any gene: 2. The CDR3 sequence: CASSLMDRGHGYTF. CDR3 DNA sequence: TGCGCCAGCAGCTTGATGGACAGGGGGCATGGCTACACCTTC.

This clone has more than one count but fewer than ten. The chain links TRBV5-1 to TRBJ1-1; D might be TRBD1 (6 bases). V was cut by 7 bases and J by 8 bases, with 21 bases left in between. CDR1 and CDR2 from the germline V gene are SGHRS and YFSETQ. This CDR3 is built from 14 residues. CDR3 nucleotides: TGCGCCAGCCGACAGACAGGCCACCGTTTGGAAGCTTTCTTT. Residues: CASRQTGHRLEAFF.

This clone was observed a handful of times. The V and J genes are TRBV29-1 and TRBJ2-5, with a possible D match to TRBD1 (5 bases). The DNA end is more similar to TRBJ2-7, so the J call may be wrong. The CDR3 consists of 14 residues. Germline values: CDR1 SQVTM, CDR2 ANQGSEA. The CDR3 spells CSVELAGFVHEQYF. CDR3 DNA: TGCAGCGTTGAATTGGCAGGGTTTGTCCACGAGCAGTACTTC.

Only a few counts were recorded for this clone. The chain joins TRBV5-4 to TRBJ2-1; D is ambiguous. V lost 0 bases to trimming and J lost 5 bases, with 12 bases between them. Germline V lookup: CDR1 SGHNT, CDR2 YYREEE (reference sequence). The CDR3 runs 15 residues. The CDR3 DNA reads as TGTGCCAGCAGCTTGGGCTCATACTTTGACAATGAGCAGTTCTTC. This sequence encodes CASSLGSYFDNEQFF.

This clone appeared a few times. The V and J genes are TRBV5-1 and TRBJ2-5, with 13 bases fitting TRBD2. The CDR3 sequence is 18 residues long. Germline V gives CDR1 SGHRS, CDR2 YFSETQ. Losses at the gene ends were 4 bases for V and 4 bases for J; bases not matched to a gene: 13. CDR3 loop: CASSPGLAGVRGLETQYF. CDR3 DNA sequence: TGCGCCAGCAGCCCTGGACTAGCGGGGGTGCGGGGTCTAGAGACCCAGTACTTC.

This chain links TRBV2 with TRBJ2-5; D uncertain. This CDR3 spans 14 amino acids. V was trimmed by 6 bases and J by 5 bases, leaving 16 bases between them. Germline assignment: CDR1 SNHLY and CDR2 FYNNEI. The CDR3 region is CASRLTLESETQYF. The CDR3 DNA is TGTGCCAGCAGACTCACCTTAGAGAGTGAGACCCAGTACTTC.

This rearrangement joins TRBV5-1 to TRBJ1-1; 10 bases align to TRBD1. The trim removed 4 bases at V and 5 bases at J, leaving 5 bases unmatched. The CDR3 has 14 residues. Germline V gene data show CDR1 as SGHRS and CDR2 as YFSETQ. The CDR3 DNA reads TGCGCCAGCAGCGTCGGACAGGGGGGGACTGAAGCTTTCTTT. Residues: CASSVGQGGTEAFF.

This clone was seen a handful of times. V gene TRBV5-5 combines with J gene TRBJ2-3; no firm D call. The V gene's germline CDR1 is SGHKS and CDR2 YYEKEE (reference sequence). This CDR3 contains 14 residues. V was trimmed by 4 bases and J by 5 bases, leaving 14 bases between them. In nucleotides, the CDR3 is TGTGCCAGCAGCCCTCCCCACGGAGTAGATACGCAGTATTTT. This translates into CASSPPHGVDTQYF.

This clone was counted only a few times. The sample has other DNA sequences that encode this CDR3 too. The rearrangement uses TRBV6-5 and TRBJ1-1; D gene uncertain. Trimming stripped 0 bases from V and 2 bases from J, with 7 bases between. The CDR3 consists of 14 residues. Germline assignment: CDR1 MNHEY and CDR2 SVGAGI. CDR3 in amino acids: CASSYSRANTEAFF. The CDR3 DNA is TGTGCCAGCAGTTACTCGAGGGCAAACACTGAAGCTTTCTTT.

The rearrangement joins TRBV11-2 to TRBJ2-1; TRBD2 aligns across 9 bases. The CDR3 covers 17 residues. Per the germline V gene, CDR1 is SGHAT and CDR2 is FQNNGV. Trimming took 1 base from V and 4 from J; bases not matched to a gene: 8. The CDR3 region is CASSLGLAGNLYNEQFF. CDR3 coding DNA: TGTGCCAGCAGCTTAGGGCTAGCGGGGAACCTGTACAATGAGCAGTTCTTC.

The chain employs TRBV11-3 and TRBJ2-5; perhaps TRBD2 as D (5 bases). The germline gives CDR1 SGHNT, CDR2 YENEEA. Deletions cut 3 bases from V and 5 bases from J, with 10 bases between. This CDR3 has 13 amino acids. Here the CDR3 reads CASSLRDGETQYF. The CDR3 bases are TGTGCCAGCAGCTTGAGGGATGGGGAGACCCAGTACTTC.

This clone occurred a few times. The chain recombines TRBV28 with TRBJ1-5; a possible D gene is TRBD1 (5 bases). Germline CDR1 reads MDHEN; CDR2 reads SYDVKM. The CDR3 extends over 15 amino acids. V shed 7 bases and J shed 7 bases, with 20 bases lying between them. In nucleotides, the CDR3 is TGTGCCAGCACGCGCGCCCAGGGATCTTGGCAGCCCCAGCATTTT. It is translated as CASTRAQGSWQPQHF.

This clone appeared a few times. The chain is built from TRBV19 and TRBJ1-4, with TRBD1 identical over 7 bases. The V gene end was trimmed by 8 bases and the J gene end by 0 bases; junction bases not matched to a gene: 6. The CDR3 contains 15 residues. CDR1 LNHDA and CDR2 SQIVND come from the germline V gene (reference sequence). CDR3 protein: CASRRDRATNEKLFF. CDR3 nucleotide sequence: TGTGCCAGTCGCCGCGACAGGGCAACTAATGAAAAACTGTTTTTT.

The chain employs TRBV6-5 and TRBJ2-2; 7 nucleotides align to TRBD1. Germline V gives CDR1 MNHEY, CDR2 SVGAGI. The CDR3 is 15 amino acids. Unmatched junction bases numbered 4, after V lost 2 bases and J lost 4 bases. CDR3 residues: CASSYRPGGTGELFF. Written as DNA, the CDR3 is TGTGCCAGCAGTTACAGGCCAGGGGGCACCGGGGAGCTGTTTTTT.

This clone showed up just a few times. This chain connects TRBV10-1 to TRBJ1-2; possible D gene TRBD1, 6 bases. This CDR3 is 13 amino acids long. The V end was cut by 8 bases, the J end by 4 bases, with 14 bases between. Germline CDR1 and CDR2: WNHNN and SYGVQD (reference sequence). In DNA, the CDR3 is TGCGCCAGCGTCCCCGGGACACCCTATGGCTACACCTTC. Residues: CASVPGTPYGYTF.

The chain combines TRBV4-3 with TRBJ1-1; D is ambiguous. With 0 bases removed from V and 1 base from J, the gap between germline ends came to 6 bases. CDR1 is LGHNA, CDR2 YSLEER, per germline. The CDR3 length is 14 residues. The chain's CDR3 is CASSQDLENTEAFF. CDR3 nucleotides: TGCGCCAGCAGCCAAGATTTAGAGAACACTGAAGCTTTCTTT.

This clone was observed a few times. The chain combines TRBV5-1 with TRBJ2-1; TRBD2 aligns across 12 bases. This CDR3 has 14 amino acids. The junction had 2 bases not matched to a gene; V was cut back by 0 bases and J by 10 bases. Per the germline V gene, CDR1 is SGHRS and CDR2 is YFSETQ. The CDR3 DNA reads TGCGCCAGCAGCTTGGCCACTAGCGGGGGGGAGCAGTTCTTC. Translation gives CASSLATSGGEQFF.

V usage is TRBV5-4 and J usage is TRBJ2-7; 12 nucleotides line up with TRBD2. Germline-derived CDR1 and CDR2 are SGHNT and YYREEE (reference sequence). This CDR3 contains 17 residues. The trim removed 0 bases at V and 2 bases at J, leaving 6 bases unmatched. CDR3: CASSLGGLAGGTYEQYF. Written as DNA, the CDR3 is TGTGCCAGCAGCTTGGGGGGCCTAGCGGGGGGGACCTACGAGCAGTACTTC.

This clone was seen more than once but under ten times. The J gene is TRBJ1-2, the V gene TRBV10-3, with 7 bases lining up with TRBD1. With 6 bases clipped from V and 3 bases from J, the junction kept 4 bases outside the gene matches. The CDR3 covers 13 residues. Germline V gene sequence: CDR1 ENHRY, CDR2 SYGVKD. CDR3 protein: CAISLGQDYGYTF. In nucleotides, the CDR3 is TGTGCCATCAGCCTCGGACAGGACTATGGCTACACCTTC.

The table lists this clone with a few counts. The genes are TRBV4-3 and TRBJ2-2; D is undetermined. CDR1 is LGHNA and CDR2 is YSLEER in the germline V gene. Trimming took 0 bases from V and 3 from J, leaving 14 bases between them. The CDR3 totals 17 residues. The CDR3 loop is CASSQERIAADTGELFF. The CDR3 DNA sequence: TGCGCCAGCAGCCAAGAACGGATCGCCGCGGACACCGGGGAGCTGTTTTTT.

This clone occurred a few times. The DNA for the CDR3 is TGTGCCAGCACTCTCGGGGGGGGCCGCTCCTACGAGCAGTACTTC. Amino acids: CASTLGGGRSYEQYF. This rearrangement joins TRBV6-1 to TRBJ2-7; 8 nucleotides match TRBD2. Germline V lookup: CDR1 MNHNS, CDR2 SASEGT. The CDR3 sequence is 15 residues long. V shed 7 bases and J 0 bases; nucleotides not matched to a gene: 8.

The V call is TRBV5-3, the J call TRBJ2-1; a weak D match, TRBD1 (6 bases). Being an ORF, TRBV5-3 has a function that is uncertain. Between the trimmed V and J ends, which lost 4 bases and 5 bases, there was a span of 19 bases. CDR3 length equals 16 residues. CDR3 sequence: CARSQGLDRWNNEQFF. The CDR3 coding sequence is TGTGCCAGAAGCCAGGGCCTAGACAGGTGGAACAATGAGCAGTTCTTC.

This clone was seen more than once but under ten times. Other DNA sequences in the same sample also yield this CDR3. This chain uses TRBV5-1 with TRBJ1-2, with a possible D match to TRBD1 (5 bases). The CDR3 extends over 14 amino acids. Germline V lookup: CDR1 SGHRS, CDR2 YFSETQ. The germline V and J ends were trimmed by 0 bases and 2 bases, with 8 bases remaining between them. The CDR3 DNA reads TGCGCCAGCAGCTTGGTCACAGGAAACTATGGCTACACCTTC. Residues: CASSLVTGNYGYTF.

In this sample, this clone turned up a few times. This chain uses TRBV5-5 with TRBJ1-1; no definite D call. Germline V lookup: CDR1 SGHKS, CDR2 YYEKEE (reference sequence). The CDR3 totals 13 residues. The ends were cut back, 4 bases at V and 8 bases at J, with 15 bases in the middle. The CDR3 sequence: CASSIGTGSEAFF. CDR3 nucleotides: TGTGCCAGCAGCATTGGAACCGGGAGCGAAGCTTTCTTT. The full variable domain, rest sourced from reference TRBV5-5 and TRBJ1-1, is DAGVTQSPTHLIKTRGQQVTLRCSPISGHKSVSWYQQVLGQGPQFIFQYYEKEERGRGNFPDRFSARQFPNYSSELNVNALLLGDSALYLCASSIGTGSEAFFGQGTRLTVV.

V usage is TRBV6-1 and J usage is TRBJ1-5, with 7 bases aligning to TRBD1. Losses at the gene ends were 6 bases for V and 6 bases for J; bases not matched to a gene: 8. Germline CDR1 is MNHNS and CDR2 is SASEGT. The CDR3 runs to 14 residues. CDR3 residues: CASRSYRGGQPQHF. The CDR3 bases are TGTGCCAGCAGAAGTTACAGGGGCGGTCAGCCCCAGCATTTT.

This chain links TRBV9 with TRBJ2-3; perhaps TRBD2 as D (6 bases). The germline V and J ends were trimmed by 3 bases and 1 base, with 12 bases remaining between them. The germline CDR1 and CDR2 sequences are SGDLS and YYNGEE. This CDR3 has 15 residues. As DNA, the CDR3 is TGTGCCAGCAGCGGCCCGGGACTGGGCACAGATACGCAGTATTTT. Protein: CASSGPGLGTDTQYF.